Here is one T cell receptor beta chain with its context. No antigen is known for it. TCRdb ran MiXCR on the reads and lists one entry per CDR3 protein. This table has 500,000 or so distinct CDR3 sequences, 16% appearing once. This record belongs to a study of T cell repertoires in cytomegalovirus infection. The V gene end was trimmed by 1 base and the J gene end by 6 bases; junction bases not matched to a gene: 5. Germline V gives CDR1 SGHRS, CDR2 YFSETQ. CDR3 length: 15 residues. Overall study results and limits: Ex vivo, HLA-C-restricted CMV-specific TCR beta clonotypes prevailed over the rest of the response.

The chain carries TRBV5-1 and TRBJ2-1; TRBD1 agrees at 9 bases. The source material was CD8+ T cells from PBMCs. This clonotype originated in a human donor in good health (CMV status not recorded). Some clones in this sample may be carry-over from other donors' samples. CDR3 in amino acids: CASSLWMTGGNEQFF. The CDR3 region has the DNA TGCGCCAGCAGCTTGTGGATGACAGGGGGCAATGAGCAGTTCTTC.